The 15 T cell receptor beta chains listed next were all sequenced from one sample in a study of OX40 agonist ivuxolimab in advanced cancers. TCRdb's table, derived via immunoSEQ multiplex PCR, lists solely in-frame clones and lacks some. This repertoire shows more than 55,000 clones, around 86% found once; its top ten account for about 4%. Sequenced here: CD4+ or CD8+ T cells sorted from blood, sampled in a trial of the OX40 agonist ivuxolimab. The origin of the receptors is an adult with an advanced solid tumor such as melanoma, head and neck, liver or kidney cancer.

This clone was detected only once. This chain links TRBV9 with TRBJ2-5; the D gene is possibly TRBD2 (5 bases). The end of the DNA fits TRBJ2-7 better, so the J call may be wrong. The CDR3 has 14 residues. Looked up from germline, CDR1 is SGDLS and CDR2 is YYNGEE. Here the CDR3 reads CASSVGTLSYEQYF. The DNA of the CDR3 is TGTGCCAGCAGCGTAGGGACTCTCTCCTACGAGCAGTACTTC.

This sequence joins TRBV30 and TRBJ2-1; D remains unclear. The ends were cut back, 3 bases at V and 8 bases at J, with 17 bases in the middle. Germline V gene sequence: CDR1 GTSNPN, CDR2 SVGIG (reference sequence). The CDR3 runs to 14 residues. The chain's CDR3 is CAWRKSNLGDEQFF. The CDR3 coding sequence is TGTGCCTGGAGAAAAAGCAACCTGGGCGATGAGCAGTTCTTC.

The chain carries TRBV28 and TRBJ2-5, with a weak D call TRBD2 (5 bases). The J call may be in error: the DNA end matches TRBJ2-7 better. CDR1 and CDR2 (germline): MDHEN, SYDVKM. This CDR3 has 14 amino acids. Here the CDR3 DNA reads TGTGCCAGCAGTGGGAGTTATGGTACCTACGAGCAGTACTTC. This gives the protein CASSGSYGTYEQYF.

The table lists this clone with a count of one. V gene TRBV12-2 combines with J gene TRBJ2-7. TRBV12-2 is described as a pseudogene. The CDR3 contains 17 residues. CDR3 nucleotide sequence: TGTGCAAGTCCCGACCTTCCCCCACGGACCCCGGACCACGAGCAGTACTTC. Protein product: CASPDLPPRTPDHEQYF.

This clone was found a few times. The gene calls are TRBV7-3 and TRBJ2-7; TRBD2 aligns across 8 bases. Germline CDR1 and CDR2: SGHTA and FQGTGA. The CDR3 has 15 residues. Germline trimming cut 3 bases from V and 6 bases from J; bases unmatched to any gene: 10. CDR3 amino acids: CASSLSGLVRREQYF. CDR3 sequence (DNA): TGTGCCAGCAGCTTGTCGGGACTAGTAAGGCGCGAGCAGTACTTC.

The chain uses TRBV5-1 and TRBJ2-7; 7 bases agree with TRBD1. Trimming removed 5 bases from V and 2 bases from J; junction bases left unmatched: 4. From germline, CDR1 is SGHRS and CDR2 YFSETQ. The CDR3 length is 13 residues. CDR3 amino acids: CASRPGTAYEQYF. CDR3 in DNA: TGCGCCAGCAGGCCCGGGACAGCCTACGAGCAGTACTTC.

The CDR3 spells CASSELTRDTEAFF. CDR3 sequence (DNA): TGTGCCAGCAGTGAATTGACGAGGGACACTGAAGCTTTCTTT. This chain uses TRBV25-1 with TRBJ1-1; D gene uncertain. V was cut by 1 base and J by 3 bases, with 9 bases left in between. The CDR3 is 14 amino acids. Germline V gives CDR1 MGHDK, CDR2 SYGVNS.

J is TRBJ1-1 and V is TRBV5-1, with D possibly TRBD1 on 5 matching bases. This CDR3 region has 15 residues. Germline CDR1 is SGHRS and CDR2 is YFSETQ. Trimming pared 0 bases from V and 6 bases from J, leaving 15 bases between. DNA for the CDR3: TGCGCCAGCAGCTTGGCCATGGACAAGTTCGCTGAAGCTTTCTTT. This gives the protein CASSLAMDKFAEAFF. Combining the CDR3 with reference TRBV5-1 and TRBJ1-1 gives the whole variable domain KAGVTQTPRYLIKTRGQQVTLSCSPISGHRSVSWYQQTPGQGLQFLFEYFSETQRNKGNFPGRFSGRQFSNSRSEMNVSTLELGDSALYLCASSLAMDKFAEAFFGQGTRLTVV.

The rearrangement links TRBV2 to TRBJ1-4; D unresolved. Trimming stripped 7 bases from V and 7 bases from J, with 13 bases between. Germline CDR1 SNHLY, CDR2 FYNNEI. The CDR3 covers 13 residues. CDR3 sequence reads: CASTPVVSEKLFF. The DNA of the CDR3 is TGTGCCAGCACTCCAGTGGTGAGTGAAAAACTGTTTTTT.

This chain joins TRBV6-5 and TRBJ2-7; the D gene is possibly TRBD1 (7 bases). Germline V gene data show CDR1 as MNHEY and CDR2 as SVGAGI. The CDR3 loop spans 16 amino acids. The V gene lost 4 bases and the J gene lost 6 bases, with 22 bases spanning the gap. This CDR3 reads CASSSFAGGPSGEQYF. For the CDR3, the DNA is TGTGCCAGCAGTTCGTTCGCAGGGGGGCCCTCCGGCGAGCAGTACTTC.

The chain links TRBV27 to TRBJ1-5, with 7 bases matching TRBD1. The CDR3 totals 14 residues. The germline CDR1 and CDR2 sequences are MNHEY and SMNVEV (reference sequence). The J segment lost 7 bases and the V segment lost 5 bases, leaving 8 bases of the junction unmatched. The CDR3 DNA sequence: TGTGCCAGCAGTCCCAGACAGGGTGGCCAGCCCCAGCATTTT. As protein: CASSPRQGGQPQHF.

V is TRBV19 and J is TRBJ1-5; the D is unclear. Trimming removed 10 bases from V and 1 base from J, with 14 bases in between. The CDR3 has 14 amino acids. The germline gives CDR1 LNHDA, CDR2 SQIVND (reference sequence). CDR3 amino acids: CATSGPTSNQPQHF. The CDR3 DNA sequence: TGTGCCACTAGCGGACCAACAAGCAATCAGCCCCAGCATTTT.

The chain carries TRBV18 and TRBJ2-1, with TRBD2 matching 11 bases. With V trimmed by 5 bases and J by 0 bases, 9 bases remained unmatched. Looked up from germline, CDR1 is KGHSH and CDR2 is LQKENI. This CDR3 comprises 18 residues. Written as DNA, the CDR3 is TGTGCCAGCTCAACCGGGACTAGCGGACTGAGCTCCTACAATGAGCAGTTCTTC. The encoded protein is CASSTGTSGLSSYNEQFF.

V is TRBV29-1 and J is TRBJ1-1, with 7 bases that match TRBD1. Per the germline V gene, CDR1 is SQVTM and CDR2 is ANQGSEA. Trimming took 7 bases from V and 0 from J; bases not matched to a gene: 8. The length of the CDR3 is 14 residues. This chain's CDR3 is CSGQLDRVNTEAFF. The CDR3 nucleotides are TGCAGCGGCCAGCTCGACAGGGTGAACACTGAAGCTTTCTTT.

J is TRBJ1-1 and V is TRBV14; D is uncertain. Looked up from germline, CDR1 is SGHDN and CDR2 is FVKESK. Trimming removed 1 base at V and 6 bases at J, with 15 bases between. The CDR3 runs to 15 residues. CDR3 in DNA: TGTGCCAGCAGCCAAGGTTGGATGGGGTCCTCTGAAGCTTTCTTT. Translated, it gives CASSQGWMGSSEAFF. Using reference TRBV14 and TRBJ1-1 for the parts outside the CDR3, the full variable domain is EAGVTQFPSHSVIEKGQTVTLRCDPISGHDNLYWYRRVMGKEIKFLLHFVKESKQDESGMPNNRFLAERTGGTYSTLKVQPAELEDSGVYFCASSQGWMGSSEAFFGQGTRLTVV.